These 29 T cell receptor beta chains originate from one sample sequenced in a study of a mutant IDH1 vaccine in newly diagnosed glioma. Using immunoSEQ multiplex PCR, the repertoire was profiled, and TCRdb retains in-frame clones only, with some absent. The data hold more than 60,000 clones, with about 74% observed a single time. Their antigens remain unidentified. Time point of the sample: week 35, safety follow-up. A 20-mer mutant IDH1 peptide at 300 ug was injected subcutaneously with topical imiquimod. Here the sequenced sample was PBMCs, taken from a glioma patient whose treatment included an IDH1 peptide vaccine. These receptor sequences come from a man aged 45 to 65 with glioma.

The rearrangement joins TRBV29-1 to TRBJ1-1, with 7 bases fitting TRBD1. Germline V gives CDR1 SQVTM, CDR2 ANQGSEA. This CDR3 has 12 residues. V lost 2 bases to trimming and J lost 7 bases; unmatched junction nucleotides: 4. CDR3 DNA: TGCAGCGTTGAACCCCCAGGGGGTGAAGCTTTCTTT. It is translated as CSVEPPGGEAFF.

The rearrangement joins TRBV14 to TRBJ1-1; D is unclear. The CDR3 runs to 14 residues. Germline V CDR1 and CDR2: SGHDN, FVKESK. The germline V and J ends were trimmed by 1 base and 5 bases, with 11 bases remaining between them. The CDR3: CASSQVGRLTEAFF. The DNA for the CDR3 is TGTGCCAGCAGCCAAGTGGGGAGATTAACTGAAGCTTTCTTT.

The chain couples TRBV9 to TRBJ1-5, with 7 bases aligning to TRBD1. Germline CDR1 and CDR2: SGDLS and YYNGEE. This CDR3 contains 18 residues. The trim removed 1 base at V and 2 bases at J, leaving 12 bases unmatched. Here the CDR3 DNA reads TGTGCCAGCAGCGTAAGGGGTGAGGGGACAGCTCGCAATCAGCCCCAGCATTTT. Amino acids: CASSVRGEGTARNQPQHF.

The chain links TRBV29-1 to TRBJ1-1; tentatively, D is TRBD1 (5 bases). Germline loops: CDR1 SQVTM, CDR2 ANQGSEA. The germline V and J ends were trimmed by 6 bases and 1 base, with 12 bases remaining between them. The CDR3 length is 13 residues. The CDR3 region is CSVKGDGNTEAFF. The CDR3 region has the DNA TGCAGCGTGAAAGGGGATGGGAACACTGAAGCTTTCTTT.

This clone was picked up a small number of times. The rearrangement uses TRBV27 and TRBJ1-4, with 9 bases that match TRBD1. The germline gives CDR1 MNHEY, CDR2 SMNVEV (reference sequence). This CDR3 is built from 16 residues. J lost 7 bases, V lost 2 bases, and 8 bases had no gene match. CDR3 in DNA: TGTGCCAGCAGTTTAGAAAGGGGGACAGGGACTGAAAAACTGTTTTTT. Translation gives CASSLERGTGTEKLFF.

The chain recombines TRBV6-5 with TRBJ1-2; possible D gene TRBD1, 6 bases. Per the germline V gene, CDR1 is MNHEY and CDR2 is SVGAGI. CDR3 length equals 14 residues. Trimming left V 0 bases short and J 5 bases short, with 10 bases between. The CDR3 coding sequence is TGTGCCAGCAGTTACTCGACAGGAGGGTATGGCTACACCTTC. Translated: CASSYSTGGYGYTF.

The V call is TRBV20-1, the J call TRBJ2-1; D not resolved. The CDR3 is 10 amino acids. With 6 bases removed from V and 4 bases from J, the gap between germline ends came to 4 bases. Germline values: CDR1 DFQATT, CDR2 SNEGSKA (reference sequence). CDR3 residues: CSAGYNEQFF. CDR3 DNA sequence: TGCAGTGCCGGATACAATGAGCAGTTCTTC.

V usage is TRBV27 and J usage is TRBJ1-4; 7 bases are shared with TRBD1. Germline V gene lookup returns CDR1 MNHEY and CDR2 SMNVEV (reference sequence). This CDR3 has 14 amino acids. V gave up 5 bases and J gave up 6 bases; unmatched junction bases: 6. Written as DNA, the CDR3 is TGTGCCAGCAGTGTTCACAGGGGAGATGAAAAACTGTTTTTT. Translated, it gives CASSVHRGDEKLFF.

The chain joins TRBV7-2 to TRBJ2-1; the D is unclear. CDR3 length equals 13 residues. Trimming stripped 2 bases from V and 9 bases from J, with 11 bases between. CDR1 and CDR2 from the germline V gene are SGHTA and FQGNSA. CDR3 in amino acids: CASSLLTGSEQFF. In DNA form, the CDR3 reads TGTGCCAGCAGCTTACTCACGGGCAGTGAGCAGTTCTTC.

V and J are TRBV30 and TRBJ1-4; D is unclear. Germline loops: CDR1 GTSNPN, CDR2 SVGIG (reference sequence). This CDR3 spans 13 amino acids. Trimming took off 3 bases at V and 0 bases at J, with 5 bases between the two ends. The CDR3 nucleotides read TGTGCCTGGAGAGGGTCAACTAATGAAAAACTGTTTTTT. It translates to CAWRGSTNEKLFF.

The V call is TRBV7-8, the J call TRBJ1-2; 9 nucleotides line up with TRBD1. This CDR3 region has 14 residues. Germline CDR1 is SGHVS and CDR2 is FQNEAQ. V trimming: 2 bases; J trimming: 6 bases; junction bases outside the gene matches: 4. The CDR3 is CASSLRTGEDGYTF. The CDR3 nucleotides are TGTGCCAGCAGCTTACGGACAGGGGAAGATGGCTACACCTTC.

The chain uses TRBV30 and TRBJ1-1; D may be TRBD1 (5 bases). Trimming shortened V by 2 bases and J by 3 bases, and 13 bases separated the two germline ends. Germline V gene data show CDR1 as GTSNPN and CDR2 as SVGIG (reference sequence). The CDR3 spans 14 residues. CDR3 bases: TGTGCCTGGAGTAGAGGGGCGGATCACACTGAAGCTTTCTTT. It translates to CAWSRGADHTEAFF.

This clone was counted a few times. The genes are TRBV7-9 and TRBJ1-4; the D gene is possibly TRBD1 (5 bases). The V end was cut by 5 bases, the J end by 8 bases, with 15 bases between. Per the germline V gene, CDR1 is SEHNR and CDR2 is FQNEAQ (reference sequence). The CDR3 has 14 amino acids. CDR3 sequence: CASSLGHEKEKLFF. The CDR3 DNA reads TGTGCCAGCAGCCTAGGACACGAGAAGGAAAAACTGTTTTTT.

The chain employs TRBV18 and TRBJ1-1, with D possibly being TRBD1 (5 bases). Germline CDR1 KGHSH, CDR2 LQKENI. CDR3 length equals 12 residues. Trimming left V 6 bases short and J 1 base short, with 6 bases between. DNA for the CDR3: TGTGCCAGCTCTGGACAGAACACTGAAGCTTTCTTT. This translates into CASSGQNTEAFF.

The rearrangement links TRBV5-1 to TRBJ1-2, with TRBD1 matching over 9 bases. This CDR3 has 15 residues. CDR1 and CDR2 from the germline V gene are SGHRS and YFSETQ. Trimming took 3 bases from V and 4 from J; bases not matched to a gene: 7. The CDR3 region is CASSSGTTGGYGYTF. As DNA, the CDR3 is TGCGCCAGCAGCTCCGGAACGACAGGGGGCTATGGCTACACCTTC.

The chain employs TRBV9 and TRBJ2-1; D is possibly TRBD1 or TRBD2 (5 bases each). Germline CDR1 and CDR2: SGDLS and YYNGEE. The CDR3 is made up of 16 amino acids. The V end lost 0 bases, the J end lost 7 bases, and 17 bases lay between the germline ends. This CDR3 reads CASSVEWGTFENEQFF. For the CDR3, the DNA is TGTGCCAGCAGCGTAGAATGGGGGACCTTTGAAAATGAGCAGTTCTTC.

V usage is TRBV30 and J usage is TRBJ1-6; 7 nucleotides match TRBD1. Germline CDR1 is GTSNPN and CDR2 is SVGIG (reference sequence). CDR3 length: 17 residues. After removal of 2 bases from V and 0 bases from J, the junction contained 7 bases not matched to a gene. The CDR3 reads CAWSLDRILSYNSPLHF. CDR3 coding DNA: TGTGCCTGGAGTCTGGACAGGATCCTCTCCTATAATTCACCCCTCCACTTT.

The chain combines TRBV6-5 with TRBJ1-1; D may be TRBD1 (5 bases). The CDR3 totals 14 residues. CDR1 MNHEY and CDR2 SVGAGI come from the germline V gene. V dropped 0 bases and J dropped 2 bases, with 7 bases sitting between them. As DNA, the CDR3 is TGTGCCAGCAGTTACTCGGGGGGAAACACTGAAGCTTTCTTT. It translates to CASSYSGGNTEAFF.

The rearrangement uses TRBV5-1 and TRBJ2-7; D is possibly TRBD2 (6 bases). The V gene's germline CDR1 is SGHRS and CDR2 YFSETQ. The V end lost 2 bases, the J end lost 6 bases, and 15 bases lay between the germline ends. This CDR3 spans 14 amino acids. CDR3 sequence reads: CASSFRPGTLEQYF. CDR3 nucleotide sequence: TGCGCCAGCAGCTTTCGACCCGGGACTCTCGAGCAGTACTTC.

The chain has TRBV10-3 and TRBJ2-1, with D perhaps TRBD1 (5 bases). The CDR3 has 15 residues. CDR1 is ENHRY and CDR2 is SYGVKD in the germline V gene. V was trimmed by 2 bases and J by 8 bases, leaving 16 bases between them. The CDR3 loop reads CAISEGPGLGDEQFF. CDR3 DNA: TGTGCCATCAGTGAGGGGCCAGGCCTAGGGGATGAGCAGTTCTTC.

The chain links TRBV30 to TRBJ1-1; D not resolved. The CDR3 length is 16 residues. Trimming left V 3 bases short and J 4 bases short, with 21 bases between. The germline gives CDR1 GTSNPN, CDR2 SVGIG (reference sequence). The CDR3 DNA reads as TGTGCCTGGAGCGGACCTCTGACGGGGAAGGGCACTGAAGCTTTCTTT. Its protein product is CAWSGPLTGKGTEAFF.

The chain employs TRBV5-1 and TRBJ1-3, with D perhaps TRBD1 (5 bases). V was shortened by 0 bases and J by 3 bases, with 10 bases between the two germline ends. CDR3 length equals 15 residues. Germline CDR1 reads SGHRS; CDR2 reads YFSETQ. The CDR3 coding sequence is TGCGCCAGCAGCTTGGGACAGACATTTGGAAACACCATATATTTT. Translation gives CASSLGQTFGNTIYF.

CDR3 loop: CASSRRGGQYEQYF. The DNA of the CDR3 is TGCGCCAGCAGTCGACGCGGGGGCCAATACGAGCAGTACTTC. The chain employs TRBV5-1 and TRBJ2-7; tentatively, D is TRBD2 (7 bases). This CDR3 contains 14 residues. Deletions cut 5 bases from V and 4 bases from J, with 16 bases between. Germline V gives CDR1 SGHRS, CDR2 YFSETQ.

V is TRBV7-9 and J is TRBJ1-2; TRBD1 might be the D (5 bases). The CDR3 sequence is 14 residues long. In germline, CDR1 is SEHNR, CDR2 FQNEAQ (reference sequence). V lost 7 bases and J 2 bases, leaving 14 bases between the germline ends. The CDR3: CASTPRGENYGYTF. In DNA, the CDR3 is TGTGCCAGCACCCCACGAGGGGAGAACTATGGCTACACCTTC.

The chain has TRBV7-2 and TRBJ1-5; no clear D. The CDR3 is made up of 12 amino acids. Germline V CDR1 and CDR2: SGHTA, FQGNSA. Trimming pared 1 base from V and 10 bases from J, leaving 8 bases between. The CDR3 DNA is TGTGCCAGCAGCTTAGACCGCGCCCCCCAGCATTTT. Amino acid sequence: CASSLDRAPQHF.

This clone was seen only a few times. V is TRBV4-2 and J is TRBJ1-2; D call uncertain. The CDR3 has 15 amino acids. V was pared by 0 bases and J by 4 bases, with 12 bases between. Germline CDR1 LGHNA, CDR2 YNFKEQ. The DNA for the CDR3 is TGTGCCAGCAGCCAAGATATCGGGGAAGCCTATGGCTACACCTTC. Translating gives CASSQDIGEAYGYTF.

The chain links TRBV6-5 to TRBJ1-2; D not resolved. The CDR3 contains 13 residues. CDR1 is MNHEY, CDR2 SVGAGI, per germline. Trimming removed 11 bases at V and 0 bases at J, with 13 bases between. The CDR3 DNA is TGTGCCGCCCGGGCCGGAACTAACTATGGCTACACCTTC. Protein sequence: CAARAGTNYGYTF.

The rearrangement joins TRBV2 to TRBJ2-2; 9 nucleotides match TRBD2. V was pared by 5 bases and J by 5 bases, with 6 bases of the junction left unmatched. Germline V gene sequence: CDR1 SNHLY, CDR2 FYNNEI. This CDR3 region has 15 residues. The CDR3 region has the DNA TGTGCCAGCAGTATGAGCGGGGGGAAGACCGGGGAGCTGTTTTTT. It is translated as CASSMSGGKTGELFF.

This clone was found once. V usage is TRBV14 and J usage is TRBJ2-6, with TRBD1 matching over 11 bases. The V gene end was trimmed by 4 bases and the J gene end by 0 bases; junction bases not matched to a gene: 8. Germline V lookup: CDR1 SGHDN, CDR2 FVKESK. The CDR3 contains 19 residues. The CDR3 DNA reads as TGTGCCAGCAGCCTGTGGACAGGGGGCGCGTTCTCTGGGGCCAACGTCCTGACTTTC. It translates to CASSLWTGGAFSGANVLTF. The entire variable domain, with the rest obtained from reference TRBV14 and TRBJ2-6, is as follows: EAGVTQFPSHSVIEKGQTVTLRCDPISGHDNLYWYRRVMGKEIKFLLHFVKESKQDESGMPNNRFLAERTGGTYSTLKVQPAELEDSGVYFCASSLWTGGAFSGANVLTFGAGSRLTVL.